A selection of T cell receptor beta chains follows, all from one sample in a study of blood T cell repertoires in COVID-19. Profiling relied on immunoSEQ multiplex PCR, and the TCRdb table lists in-frame clones only, not all of them. The sample shows tens of thousands of clones, roughly 87% of them seen only once. The sample was peripheral blood. The receptors derive from a woman of 80 years or more with acute or convalescent COVID-19. Both conserved end residues are part of each CDR3. Each record gives: clone size, V gene, J gene, D gene, CDR3 DNA, CDR3 protein. D genes are given only for firm matches. A clone size is listed for some rows: how often the clone was seen (once, few, many), or a class if it is expanded.

-	TRBV25-1	TRBJ1-3	-	TGTGCCTGCGCATCTGGAAACACCATATATTTT	CACASGNTIYF
-	TRBV6-5	TRBJ1-6	TRBD1	TGTGCCAGCAGGCCGGGACAGGGGAATTCACCCCTCCACTTT	CASRPGQGNSPLHF
-	TRBV2	TRBJ1-5	TRBD1	TGTGCCAGCAGTGATGTCAGGGGGGCTCAGCCCCAGCATTTT	CASSDVRGAQPQHF
-	TRBV5-1	TRBJ1-4	-	TGCGCCAGCAGCTTACTTACGTCAGGTGCTGAAAAACTGTTTTTT	CASSLLTSGAEKLFF
-	TRBV15	TRBJ1-1	-	TGTGCCACCAGGCCTAGCCCACAGGGGAACACTGAAGCTTTCTTT	CATRPSPQGNTEAFF
-	TRBV3-1/TRBV3-2	TRBJ1-1	-	TGTGCCAGCAGCCAAGAGGCGGCTTTGAACACTGAAGCTTTCTTT	CASSQEAALNTEAFF
-	TRBV6-6	TRBJ2-5	-	TGTGCCAGCAGTTACGGGCAGGGGGGAGAGACCCAGTACTTC	CASSYGQGGETQYF
-	TRBV5-1	TRBJ2-1	TRBD2	TGCGCCAGTCAATTGGGGAGGGGATACAATGAGCAGTTCTTC	CASQLGRGYNEQFF
-	TRBV25-1	TRBJ1-1	TRBD1	TGTGCCAGCAGTGAACTTGACAGGGGGGACACTGAAGCTTTCTTT	CASSELDRGDTEAFF
-	TRBV7-2	TRBJ2-7	-	TGTGCCAGCAGCTTACAGGGTTACGAGCAGTACTTC	CASSLQGYEQYF
-	TRBV28	TRBJ2-3	TRBD2	TGTGCCAGCGGCTCTAGCGGGGGGTTCACAGATACGCAGTATTTT	CASGSSGGFTDTQYF
-	TRBV6-1	TRBJ2-4	-	TGTGCCAGCAGTGAATCGCGGGACAGTATAAACATTCAGTACTTC	CASSESRDSINIQYF
-	TRBV3-1/TRBV3-2	TRBJ1-2	-	TGTGCCAGCAGCCGGGAAGGGGGAGGCTACACCTTC	CASSREGGGYTF
-	TRBV3-1/TRBV3-2	TRBJ1-2	-	TGTGCCAGCAGCCAAGATCTAGGTCTGGGGCAGGGCTATGGCTACACCTTC	CASSQDLGLGQGYGYTF
-	TRBV4-1	TRBJ1-2	TRBD1	TGCGCCAGCAGCCAAGAGGGTGGACAGGGGTTCTATGGCTACACCTTC	CASSQEGGQGFYGYTF
-	TRBV5-4	TRBJ2-2	-	TGTGCCAGCAGCTCTGGGGCGAGAAACACCGGGGAGCTGTTTTTT	CASSSGARNTGELFF
few	TRBV19	TRBJ2-2	-	TGTGCCAGTAGTATAGTGAGCGTAACCGGGGAGCTGTTTTTT	CASSIVSVTGELFF
-	TRBV18	TRBJ1-2	TRBD1	TGTGCCAGCTCACCATCGGGACAGGGGAACTATGGCTACACCTTC	CASSPSGQGNYGYTF
-	TRBV5-8	TRBJ2-3	TRBD1	TGTGCCAGCAGTAATCGGACAGGGGCGGCAGATACGCAGTATTTT	CASSNRTGAADTQYF
few	TRBV19	TRBJ1-6	TRBD1	TGTGCCAGTAGTACTCAGGGGGGACGGTCACCCCTCCACTTT	CASSTQGGRSPLHF
-	TRBV4-1	TRBJ1-5	-	TGCGCCAGCAGCCAAGTCAGGGGCGGTCAGCCCCAGCATTTT	CASSQVRGGQPQHF
-	TRBV7-6	TRBJ1-2	-	TGTGCCAGCAGCTTAGTGGGAGACGCCTATGGCTACACCTTC	CASSLVGDAYGYTF
-	TRBV10-3	TRBJ1-6	-	TGTGCCATCAGTGAGGGTGGGAGCTCACCCCTCCACTTT	CAISEGGSSPLHF
-	TRBV5-5	TRBJ1-6	-	TGTGCCAGCAGTCCAGTTCTGTCCTTGAGGAATTCACCCCTCCACTTT	CASSPVLSLRNSPLHF
-	TRBV11-3	TRBJ2-1	TRBD1	TGTGCCAGCAGCTTACTCCGGGGACAGGGTAGCTCCTACAATGAGCAGTTCTTC	CASSLLRGQGSSYNEQFF
-	TRBV5-1	TRBJ2-5	TRBD2	TGCGCCAGCAGCTTTCCTAGCGGGCCTCAAGAGACCCAGTACTTC	CASSFPSGPQETQYF
-	TRBV15	TRBJ2-3	-	TGTGCCACCAGCAGAGAAACATTTAGGGGATTTAGCACAGATACGCAGTATTTT	CATSRETFRGFSTDTQYF
-	TRBV7-8	TRBJ2-7	TRBD1	TGTGCCAGCAGCATCGGGACAGGACGCGAGCAGTACTTC	CASSIGTGREQYF
-	TRBV5-4	TRBJ2-2	-	TGTGCCAGCAGCTTCGACACCGGGGAGCTGTTTTTT	CASSFDTGELFF
-	TRBV6-6	TRBJ1-5	-	TGTGCCAGCAGTCCCACCCCCCAGGGGCATAGCAATCAGCCCCAGCATTTT	CASSPTPQGHSNQPQHF
-	TRBV6-5	TRBJ1-3	-	TGTGCCAGCGGGGGCGTGGGAAACACCATATATTTT	CASGGVGNTIYF
-	TRBV19	TRBJ1-3	-	TGTGCCAGTAGTCCCGGACTCTCTGGAAACACCATATATTTT	CASSPGLSGNTIYF
-	TRBV20-1	TRBJ1-1	TRBD1	TGCAGTGCTCGGACAGGGGTTGAAGCTTTCTTT	CSARTGVEAFF
few	TRBV5-1	TRBJ1-5	-	TGCGCCAGCAGCCCCGGCGGGGATAGCAATCAGCCCCAGCATTTT	CASSPGGDSNQPQHF
-	TRBV2	TRBJ2-7	TRBD1	TGTGCCAGCAGTGGGATCGACAGGGAAAGGTACTTC	CASSGIDRERYF
-	TRBV28	TRBJ1-1	-	TGTGCCAGCAGTTTACCTGGCCGGGGGAACACTGAAGCTTTCTTT	CASSLPGRGNTEAFF
-	TRBV30	TRBJ1-3	TRBD1	TGTGCCTGGAGCCGATTTACAGGGGGCTCTGGAAACACCATATATTTT	CAWSRFTGGSGNTIYF
-	TRBV2	TRBJ2-3	-	TGTGCCAGCACCACGGTTAGCACAGATACGCAGTATTTT	CASTTVSTDTQYF
once	TRBV12-3/TRBV12-4	TRBJ1-2	-	TGTGCCAGCAGTTTCGTCCCTTATGGCTACACCTTC	CASSFVPYGYTF
-	TRBV3-1/TRBV3-2	TRBJ1-1	-	TGTGCCAGCAGCCCCCGACGAGGGAACACTGAAGCTTTCTTT	CASSPRRGNTEAFF
-	TRBV15	TRBJ2-5	-	TGTGCCACCAGCAGAGAATTCGGGGAACAAGAGACCCAGTACTTC	CATSREFGEQETQYF
once	TRBV18	TRBJ1-3	-	TGTGCCAGCTCACCCACAGGCTTTCGAAACACCATATATTTT	CASSPTGFRNTIYF
-	TRBV5-1	TRBJ1-1	TRBD1	TGCGCCAGCAGAGTAACAGGGGGCGACACTGAAGCTTTCTTT	CASRVTGGDTEAFF
-	TRBV2	TRBJ2-1	TRBD2	TGTGCCAGCAAATTAGCGGGGGGTTACAATGAGCAGTTCTTC	CASKLAGGYNEQFF
-	TRBV4-1	TRBJ2-7	TRBD2	TGCGCCAGCAGCCACGGGACTAGCGGGGACTACGAGCAGTACTTC	CASSHGTSGDYEQYF
-	TRBV21-1	TRBJ1-1	-	TGTGCCAGCAGCCCCCGGGGGGTGGGGACTGAAGCTTTCTTT	CASSPRGVGTEAFF
-	TRBV3-1/TRBV3-2	TRBJ2-4	-	TGTGCCAGCAGCCCGACTATCCTAGCCAAAAACATTCAGTACTTC	CASSPTILAKNIQYF
-	TRBV14	TRBJ2-7	TRBD1	TGTGCCAGCAGCCAGACGATCGACAGGGACTACGAGCAGTACTTC	CASSQTIDRDYEQYF
once	TRBV29-1	TRBJ2-3	-	TGCAGCGTTACAGATCCTGCAGGGGATACGCAGTATTTT	CSVTDPAGDTQYF
-	TRBV18	TRBJ2-5	-	TGTGCCAGCTCACCAACAACAGGGAGGGGTCAAGAGACCCAGTACTTC	CASSPTTGRGQETQYF
-	TRBV3-1/TRBV3-2	TRBJ1-2	TRBD1	TGTGCCAGCAGCCCTGGGACAGGGAGGAATGGCTACACCTTC	CASSPGTGRNGYTF
-	TRBV2	TRBJ2-3	-	TGTGCCAGCAGTGGGACATCCACAGATACGCAGTATTTT	CASSGTSTDTQYF
once	TRBV5-4	TRBJ1-1	-	TGTGCCAGCACCCTGGGAGGAAGGGACACTGAAGCTTTCTTT	CASTLGGRDTEAFF
medium-sized	TRBV29-1	TRBJ1-3	-	TGCAGCGTGACGACAGATGGAAACACCATATATTTT	CSVTTDGNTIYF
few	TRBV30	TRBJ1-2	-	TGTGCGCAAAGGGGGGGGTTCGCCTATGGCTACACCTTC	CAQRGGFAYGYTF
-	TRBV14	TRBJ2-3	TRBD1	TGTGCCAGCAGCCCGCTCTGGGGACAGGGCACAGATACGCAGTATTTT	CASSPLWGQGTDTQYF
-	TRBV5-1	TRBJ1-4	-	TGCGCCAGCAGCTCGGGGGCTAATGAAAAACTGTTTTTT	CASSSGANEKLFF
-	TRBV6-5	TRBJ1-5	-	TGTGCCAGCCGTTCTAGGGGAAGGGGTCAGCCCCAGCATTTT	CASRSRGRGQPQHF